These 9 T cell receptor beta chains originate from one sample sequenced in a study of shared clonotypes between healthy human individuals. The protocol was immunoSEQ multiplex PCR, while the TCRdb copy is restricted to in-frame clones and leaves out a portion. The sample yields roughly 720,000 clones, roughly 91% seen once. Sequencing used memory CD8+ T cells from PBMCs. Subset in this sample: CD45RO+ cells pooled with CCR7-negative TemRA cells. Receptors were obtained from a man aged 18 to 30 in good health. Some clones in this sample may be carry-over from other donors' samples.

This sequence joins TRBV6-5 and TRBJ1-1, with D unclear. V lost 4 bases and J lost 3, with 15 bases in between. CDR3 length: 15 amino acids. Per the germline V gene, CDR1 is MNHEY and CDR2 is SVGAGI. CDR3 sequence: CASSSLLPGDTEAFF. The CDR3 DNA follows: TGTGCCAGCAGTTCACTACTTCCCGGGGACACTGAAGCTTTCTTT.

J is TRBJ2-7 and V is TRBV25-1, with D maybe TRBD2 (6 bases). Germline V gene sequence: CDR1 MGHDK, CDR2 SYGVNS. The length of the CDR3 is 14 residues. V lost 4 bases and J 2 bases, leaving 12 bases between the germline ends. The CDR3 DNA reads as TGTGCCAGCAGTGGAGGCGGGGCGACCTACGAGCAGTACTTC. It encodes CASSGGGATYEQYF.

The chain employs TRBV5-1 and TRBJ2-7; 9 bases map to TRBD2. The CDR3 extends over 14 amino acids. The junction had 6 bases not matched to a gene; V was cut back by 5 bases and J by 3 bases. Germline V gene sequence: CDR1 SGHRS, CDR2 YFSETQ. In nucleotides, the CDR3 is TGCGCCAGCAGTGATAGCGGGAGTTTCTACGAGCAGTACTTC. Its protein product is CASSDSGSFYEQYF.

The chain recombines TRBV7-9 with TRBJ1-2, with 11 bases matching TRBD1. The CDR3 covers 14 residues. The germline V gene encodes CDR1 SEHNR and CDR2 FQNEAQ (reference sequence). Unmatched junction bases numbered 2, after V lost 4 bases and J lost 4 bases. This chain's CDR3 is CASSSGTGGYGYTF. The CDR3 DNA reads TGTGCCAGCAGCTCCGGGACAGGGGGCTATGGCTACACCTTC.

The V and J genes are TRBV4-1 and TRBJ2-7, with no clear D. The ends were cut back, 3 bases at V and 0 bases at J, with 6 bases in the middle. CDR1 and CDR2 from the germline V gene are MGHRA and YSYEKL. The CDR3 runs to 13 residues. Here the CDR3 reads CASSHTPSYEQYF. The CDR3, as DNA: TGCGCCAGCAGCCACACCCCCTCCTACGAGCAGTACTTC.

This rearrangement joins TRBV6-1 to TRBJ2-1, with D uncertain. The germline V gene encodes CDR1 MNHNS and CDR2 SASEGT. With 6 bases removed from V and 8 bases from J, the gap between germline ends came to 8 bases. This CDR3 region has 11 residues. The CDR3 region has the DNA TGTGCCAGCAGAAAGACGGATGAGCAGTTCTTC. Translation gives CASRKTDEQFF.

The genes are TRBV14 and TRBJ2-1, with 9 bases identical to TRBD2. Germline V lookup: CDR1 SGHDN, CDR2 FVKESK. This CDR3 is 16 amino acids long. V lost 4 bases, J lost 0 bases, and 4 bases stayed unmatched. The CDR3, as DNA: TGTGCCAGCAGCCCTTTTAGCGGGAGCTCCTACAATGAGCAGTTCTTC. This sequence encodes CASSPFSGSSYNEQFF.

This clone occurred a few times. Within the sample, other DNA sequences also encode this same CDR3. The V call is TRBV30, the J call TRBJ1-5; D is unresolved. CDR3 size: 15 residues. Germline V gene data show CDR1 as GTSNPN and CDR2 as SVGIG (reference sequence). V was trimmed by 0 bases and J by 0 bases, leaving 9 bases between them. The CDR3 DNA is TGTGCCTGGAGTGTACCCCATTATAGCAATCAGCCCCAGCATTTT. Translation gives CAWSVPHYSNQPQHF.

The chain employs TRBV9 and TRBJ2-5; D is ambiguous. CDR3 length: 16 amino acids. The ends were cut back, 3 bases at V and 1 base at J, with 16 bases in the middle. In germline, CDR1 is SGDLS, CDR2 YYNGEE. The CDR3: CASSESPDGTQETQYF. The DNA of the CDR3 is TGTGCCAGCAGCGAGTCCCCGGACGGTACCCAAGAGACCCAGTACTTC.